These 25 T cell receptor beta chains originate from one sample sequenced in a study of blood T cell repertoires in COVID-19. Produced via immunoSEQ multiplex PCR; TCRdb's table is partial and in-frame only. The table has 110,000 to 150,000 clones, 87% seen once. Sequenced sample: PBMCs or T cells enriched from blood (not recorded which). These receptors came from a man between 60 and 75 years old who had recovered from COVID-19.

The V gene is TRBV18, the J gene TRBJ1-2, with D possibly TRBD1 on 6 matching bases. With 6 bases removed from V and 4 bases from J, the gap between germline ends came to 18 bases. In germline, CDR1 is KGHSH, CDR2 LQKENI. The CDR3 covers 15 residues. CDR3 residues: CASSPLRGAVYGYTF. The CDR3 coding sequence is TGTGCCAGCTCGCCGCTCCGGGGGGCGGTCTATGGCTACACCTTC.

The V gene is TRBV7-3, the J gene TRBJ1-6; D gene unclear. From germline, CDR1 is SGHTA and CDR2 FQGTGA. The CDR3 spans 13 residues. The germline V and J ends were trimmed by 6 bases and 7 bases, with 10 bases remaining between them. As DNA, the CDR3 is TGTGCCAGCAGTGACCTGACAAATTCACCCCTCCACTTT. This encodes CASSDLTNSPLHF.

The chain couples TRBV7-2 to TRBJ2-7; 9 positions agree with TRBD1. Germline V gives CDR1 SGHTA, CDR2 FQGNSA. V trimming: 5 bases; J trimming: 9 bases; junction bases outside the gene matches: 17. This CDR3 contains 16 residues. The CDR3 DNA reads as TGTGCCAGCAGCGACACTTACAGGGGGCGGGCAGTCGTGCAGTACTTC. Translating it yields CASSDTYRGRAVVQYF.

The chain links TRBV5-1 to TRBJ1-4; 7 bases line up with TRBD1. V trimming: 2 bases; J trimming: 7 bases; junction bases outside the gene matches: 11. This CDR3 region has 16 residues. Germline loops: CDR1 SGHRS, CDR2 YFSETQ. Written as DNA, the CDR3 is TGCGCCAGCAGCTTTAGATTCGGACAGGACCTTGAAAAACTGTTTTTT. Translation gives CASSFRFGQDLEKLFF.

The rearrangement uses TRBV15 and TRBJ1-3; D remains ambiguous. V gave up 1 base and J gave up 4 bases, with 8 bases separating them. Germline assignment: CDR1 LNHNV and CDR2 YYDKDF (reference sequence). The CDR3 totals 14 residues. CDR3 sequence: CATSRVGAGNTIYF. In DNA, the CDR3 is TGTGCCACCAGCAGAGTAGGAGCGGGAAACACCATATATTTT. The complete variable domain, with remaining parts taken from reference TRBV15 and TRBJ1-3, reads DAMVIQNPRYQVTQFGKPVTLSCSQTLNHNVMYWYQQKSSQAPKLLFHYYDKDFNNEADTPDNFQSRRPNTSFCFLDIRSPGLGDTAMYLCATSRVGAGNTIYFGEGSWLTVV.

V and J are TRBV2 and TRBJ2-7; 7 bases match TRBD1. With V trimmed by 6 bases and J by 5 bases, 4 bases remained unmatched. Germline lookup yields CDR1 SNHLY and CDR2 FYNNEI. The CDR3 contains 12 residues. The CDR3, as DNA: TGTGCCAGCAGCGACAGGGATCACGAGCAGTACTTC. It translates to CASSDRDHEQYF. The full variable domain, rest sourced from reference TRBV2 and TRBJ2-7, is EPEVTQTPSHQVTQMGQEVILRCVPISNHLYFYWYRQILGQKVEFLVSFYNNEISEKSEIFDDQFSVERPDGSNFTLKIRSTKLEDSAMYFCASSDRDHEQYFGPGTRLTVT.

The chain is built from TRBV3-1 (or the pseudogene TRBV3-2) and TRBJ2-3; D is unresolved. The CDR3 consists of 14 residues. The V end lost 4 bases, the J end lost 8 bases, and 16 bases lay between the germline ends. Germline V lookup: CDR1 LGHDT, CDR2 YNNKEL (reference sequence). The CDR3 DNA is TGTGCCAGCAGCCCAGACTGGAGAGAGGTTACGCAGTATTTT. This translates into CASSPDWREVTQYF.

J is TRBJ2-2 and V is TRBV11-2, with D possibly being TRBD2 (5 bases). The V and J ends lost 0 bases and 5 bases respectively, with 16 bases between them. The CDR3 loop spans 17 amino acids. CDR1 is SGHAT, CDR2 FQNNGV, per germline. The DNA for the CDR3 is TGTGCCAGCAGCTTAGATGGTAACAGCGGTGGGACCGGGGAGCTGTTTTTT. This codes for CASSLDGNSGGTGELFF.

V and J are TRBV28 and TRBJ2-3, with unresolved D. The CDR3 covers 13 residues. The V and J ends lost 8 bases and 1 base respectively, with 10 bases between them. Per germline, CDR1 MDHEN and CDR2 SYDVKM. Here the CDR3 reads CASETPGTDTQYF. CDR3 DNA sequence: TGTGCCAGCGAAACTCCTGGCACAGATACGCAGTATTTT.

The rearrangement joins TRBV9 to TRBJ2-7; 8 bases line up with TRBD2. J lost 2 bases, V lost 3 bases, and 7 bases had no gene match. CDR3 length equals 15 residues. In germline, CDR1 is SGDLS, CDR2 YYNGEE. The CDR3 is CASSASGTSAYEQYF. In nucleotides, the CDR3 is TGTGCCAGCAGCGCCTCCGGGACTAGTGCCTACGAGCAGTACTTC.

This chain's CDR3 is CASSQVLSSNQPQHF. Written as DNA, the CDR3 is TGCGCCAGCAGCCAAGTCCTGTCTAGCAATCAGCCCCAGCATTTT. The chain couples TRBV4-1 to TRBJ1-5, with no clear D. V shed 1 base and J shed 0 bases, with 7 bases lying between them. There are 15 residues in the CDR3. The V gene's germline CDR1 is MGHRA and CDR2 YSYEKL.

J is TRBJ2-3 and V is TRBV28; no reliable D call. V lost 4 bases to trimming and J lost 6 bases, with 8 bases between them. This CDR3 is 12 amino acids long. CDR1 is MDHEN, CDR2 SYDVKM, per germline. CDR3 sequence reads: CASSSPSDTQYF. In DNA, the CDR3 is TGTGCCAGCAGTTCCCCTTCGGATACGCAGTATTTT. The complete variable domain, with remaining parts taken from reference TRBV28 and TRBJ2-3, reads DVKVTQSSRYLVKRTGEKVFLECVQDMDHENMFWYRQDPGLGLRLIYFSYDVKMKEKGDIPEGYSVSREKKERFSLILESASTNQTSMYLCASSSPSDTQYFGPGTRLTVL.

This clone showed up just a few times. The genes are TRBV19 and TRBJ1-1; maybe TRBD1 (5 bases). V lost 5 bases and J lost 4, with 20 bases in between. The CDR3 contains 16 residues. The germline V gene has CDR1 LNHDA and CDR2 SQIVND (reference sequence). The CDR3 loop reads CASSPGDPLKGTEAFF. The DNA of the CDR3 is TGTGCCAGTAGTCCGGGGGACCCACTTAAGGGCACTGAAGCTTTCTTT.

The chain recombines TRBV18 with TRBJ1-1, with a possible D match to TRBD1 (5 bases). CDR3 length: 12 residues. The germline V gene encodes CDR1 KGHSH and CDR2 LQKENI. V was pared by 7 bases and J by 6 bases, with 12 bases between. The chain's CDR3 is CASFLGGAEAFF. Here the CDR3 DNA reads TGTGCCAGCTTCCTCGGGGGGGCTGAAGCTTTCTTT.

The chain recombines TRBV28 with TRBJ2-7; 7 positions match TRBD1. Germline assignment: CDR1 MDHEN and CDR2 SYDVKM. After removal of 6 bases from V and 2 bases from J, the junction contained 4 bases not matched to a gene. The CDR3 is made up of 13 amino acids. CDR3 coding DNA: TGTGCCAGCAGACGGGACAGCACCTACGAGCAGTACTTC. Protein sequence: CASRRDSTYEQYF.

The CDR3 nucleotides are TGTGCCACCAGCAAAAGGTCGACACCCGTGACACTGAATGAGCAGTTCTTC. Encoded protein: CATSKRSTPVTLNEQFF. This sequence joins TRBV15 and TRBJ2-1, with D unclear. V was clipped by 4 bases and J by 7 bases, with 23 bases between them. From germline, CDR1 is LNHNV and CDR2 YYDKDF (reference sequence). The CDR3 runs 17 residues. Together with reference TRBV15 and TRBJ2-1, the CDR3 gives the full variable domain: DAMVIQNPRYQVTQFGKPVTLSCSQTLNHNVMYWYQQKSSQAPKLLFHYYDKDFNNEADTPDNFQSRRPNTSFCFLDIRSPGLGDTAMYLCATSKRSTPVTLNEQFFGPGTRLTVL.

The chain couples TRBV19 to TRBJ1-5, with D uncertain. Per the germline V gene, CDR1 is LNHDA and CDR2 is SQIVND (reference sequence). The ends were cut back, 3 bases at V and 8 bases at J, with 20 bases in the middle. The CDR3 sequence is 16 residues long. The CDR3 reads CASSIGWLSATKPQHF. The CDR3, as DNA: TGTGCCAGTAGTATCGGGTGGTTGTCGGCGACGAAGCCCCAGCATTTT.

V is TRBV28 and J is TRBJ2-2; D is unclear. V dropped 4 bases and J dropped 7 bases, with 19 bases sitting between them. CDR1 MDHEN and CDR2 SYDVKM come from the germline V gene. This CDR3 comprises 16 residues. For the CDR3, the DNA is TGTGCCAGCAGTTCTATCCCCAGGCAAGGTATCGGGGAGCTGTTTTTT. Translation: CASSSIPRQGIGELFF.

The chain recombines TRBV19 with TRBJ2-5, with D tentatively TRBD1 (5 bases). V dropped 4 bases and J dropped 1 base, with 13 bases sitting between them. CDR3 length: 15 residues. Per germline, CDR1 LNHDA and CDR2 SQIVND (reference sequence). Here the CDR3 DNA reads TGTGCCAGTAGTACCGGACATAACCTCCAAGAGACCCAGTACTTC. This translates into CASSTGHNLQETQYF.

The V and J genes are TRBV21-1 and TRBJ2-7; the tabulated D call, TRBD2, remains unverified against the DNA. TRBV21-1 represents a pseudogene. This CDR3 region has 14 residues. DNA of the CDR3: TGTGCCAGCAGCAAAGTCCTAGCGGGAGACGAGCAGTACTTC. The encoded protein is CASSKVLAGDEQYF.

The CDR3 is CASSLIRGSIRETQYF. Written as DNA, the CDR3 is TGTGCCAGCAGCTTAATTCGGGGAAGCATAAGGGAGACCCAGTACTTC. This chain links TRBV7-6 with TRBJ2-5, with a tentative D call TRBD2 (5 bases). Trimming pared 2 bases from V and 5 bases from J, leaving 18 bases between. The germline CDR1 and CDR2 sequences are SGHVS and FNYEAQ. The length of the CDR3 is 16 residues. Full variable domain (outside the CDR3, taken from reference TRBV7-6 and TRBJ2-5): GAGVSQSPRYKVTKRGQDVALRCDPISGHVSLYWYRQALGQGPEFLTYFNYEAQQDKSGLPNDRFSAERPEGSISTLTIQRTEQRDSAMYRCASSLIRGSIRETQYFGPGTRLLVL.

The chain uses TRBV6-5 and TRBJ1-2; possibly TRBD1 for D (5 bases). Germline assignment: CDR1 MNHEY and CDR2 SVGAGI. V lost 0 bases, J lost 8 bases, and 16 bases lay in between. CDR3 length: 15 amino acids. The CDR3 DNA is TGTGCCAGCAGTTACTCGTGGGGGGGAGAGAAGGGCTACACCTTC. It yields the protein CASSYSWGGEKGYTF.

The J gene is TRBJ2-5, the V gene TRBV7-9; TRBD2 aligns across 10 bases. Trimming took 7 bases from V and 5 from J; bases not matched to a gene: 10. Germline V CDR1 and CDR2: SEHNR, FQNEAQ (reference sequence). The CDR3 has 15 amino acids. Here the CDR3 reads CASTASGGAGETQYF. The CDR3 DNA reads as TGTGCCAGCACCGCGAGCGGGGGGGCGGGGGAGACCCAGTACTTC.

V and J are TRBV18 and TRBJ2-1; D perhaps matches TRBD1 (5 bases). Trimming pared 7 bases from V and 8 bases from J, leaving 21 bases between. This CDR3 comprises 15 residues. The germline CDR1 and CDR2 sequences are KGHSH and LQKENI. CDR3 coding DNA: TGTGCCAGCTATGAAGCCCGGGTCCCCAGGGATGAGCAGTTCTTC. Translating gives CASYEARVPRDEQFF.

The J gene is TRBJ2-1, the V gene TRBV3-1 (or the pseudogene TRBV3-2); the match to TRBD2 covers 7 bases. The V gene's germline CDR1 is LGHDT and CDR2 YNNKEL (reference sequence). Trimming cost V 6 bases and J 0 bases; bases outside gene matches: 2. There are 14 residues in the CDR3. The CDR3 loop reads CASRGGSSYNEQFF. The DNA for the CDR3 is TGTGCCAGCAGGGGAGGGAGCTCCTACAATGAGCAGTTCTTC.